Below, 27 T cell receptor beta chains from the same sample are listed, as sequenced in a study of T cell responses to AZD1222 COVID-19 vaccine. Assay: immunoSEQ multiplex PCR; the TCRdb copy retains only in-frame clones and omits some. The table lists more than 85,000 clones, 70% to 90% of them singletons, with around a sixth in the top ten. The source was peripheral blood, collected on day 0 of AZD1222 vaccination. The receptors come from an adult in good health.

The chain links TRBV30 to TRBJ1-4; possibly TRBD1 for D (6 bases). V lost 8 bases and J lost 10, with 14 bases in between. Germline V gene data show CDR1 as GTSNPN and CDR2 as SVGIG (reference sequence). The CDR3 runs to 11 residues. CDR3 DNA sequence: TGTGCCGCCCGGACAGAGGGAAAACTGTTTTTT. Translating gives CAARTEGKLFF.

V gene TRBV4-3 combines with J gene TRBJ2-2, with D unclear. V lost 0 bases to trimming and J lost 5 bases, with 10 bases between them. This CDR3 has 15 amino acids. Looked up from germline, CDR1 is LGHNA and CDR2 is YSLEER. The CDR3 region has the DNA TGCGCCAGCAGCCAAGAGGTTTTGATAACCGGGGAGCTGTTTTTT. Amino acids: CASSQEVLITGELFF.

The V call is TRBV7-6, the J call TRBJ1-1; D unclear. Germline V CDR1 and CDR2: SGHVS, FNYEAQ. This CDR3 is 14 amino acids long. Trimming shortened V by 7 bases and J by 2 bases, and 14 bases separated the two germline ends. The CDR3 bases are TGTGCCAGCACCGAAGGCCGGGCCAACACTGAAGCTTTCTTT. It encodes CASTEGRANTEAFF.

The chain couples TRBV6-1 to TRBJ1-5, with D possibly matching TRBD1 (5 bases). Germline V CDR1 and CDR2: MNHNS, SASEGT. Trimming removed 2 bases from V and 4 bases from J, with 9 bases in between. This CDR3 spans 14 amino acids. Here the CDR3 DNA reads TGTGCCAGCAGTGAAAATGGGGGGAATCAGCCCCAGCATTTT. This encodes CASSENGGNQPQHF.

The rearrangement links TRBV12-3 or TRBV12-4 to TRBJ1-2; 7 positions match TRBD1. V dropped 3 bases and J dropped 8; count of bases not matched to a gene: 6. CDR3 length: 13 amino acids. CDR3 sequence: CASSFDRVGGYTF. The CDR3 DNA follows: TGTGCCAGCAGTTTCGACAGGGTTGGCGGCTACACCTTC.

This chain connects TRBV25-1 to TRBJ1-5, with D perhaps TRBD1 (5 bases). The CDR3 is made up of 12 amino acids. The V end lost 4 bases, the J end lost 8 bases, and 9 bases lay between the germline ends. Germline V gene lookup returns CDR1 MGHDK and CDR2 SYGVNS. The CDR3 DNA reads TGTGCCAGCAGTGTGGGGGTGGAGCCCCAGCATTTT. It yields the protein CASSVGVEPQHF.

The genes are TRBV12-3 or TRBV12-4 and TRBJ2-5, with unresolved D. CDR3 size: 13 residues. V lost 5 bases and J 5 bases, leaving 12 bases between the germline ends. The CDR3 loop is CASSLGRVETQYF. The DNA for the CDR3 is TGTGCCAGCAGTCTAGGACGGGTGGAGACCCAGTACTTC.

The genes are TRBV6-2 or TRBV6-3 and TRBJ1-5; D unclear. Trimming cost V 2 bases and J 3 bases, with 23 bases left between them. The CDR3 runs to 19 residues. Germline CDR1 MNHEY, CDR2 SVGEGT. CDR3 in amino acids: CASSYAITSLWTHNQPQHF. The CDR3, as DNA: TGTGCCAGCAGTTACGCGATTACGTCCCTGTGGACTCACAATCAGCCCCAGCATTTT.

This clone was recorded only once. V is TRBV7-2 and J is TRBJ2-3; perhaps TRBD2 as D (5 bases). This CDR3 has 15 amino acids. Germline lookup yields CDR1 SGHTA and CDR2 FQGNSA. Trimming removed 5 bases from V and 0 bases from J, with 12 bases in between. CDR3 DNA sequence: TGTGCCAGCAGCCTTTCGAGGGCTAGCACAGATACGCAGTATTTT. This translates into CASSLSRASTDTQYF.

This clone was counted once. The rearrangement joins TRBV3-1 (or the pseudogene TRBV3-2) to TRBJ1-3, with D hard to call. The germline gives CDR1 LGHDT, CDR2 YNNKEL (reference sequence). The length of the CDR3 is 16 residues. The V gene lost 1 base and the J gene lost 3 bases, with 13 bases spanning the gap. CDR3 region: CASSQVSFGRGNTIYF. CDR3 DNA sequence: TGTGCCAGCAGCCAAGTGAGCTTTGGACGTGGAAACACCATATATTTT.

The chain is built from TRBV24-1 and TRBJ2-3; D is ambiguous. Per germline, CDR1 KGHDR and CDR2 SFDVKD. Deletions cut 0 bases from V and 4 bases from J, with 7 bases between. This CDR3 region has 14 residues. CDR3 coding DNA: TGTGCCACCAGTGATTTGTACGGACCAGATACGCAGTATTTT. Translated: CATSDLYGPDTQYF.

This clone has a handful of counts. This chain links TRBV19 with TRBJ1-2; TRBD1 might be the D (5 bases). Looked up from germline, CDR1 is LNHDA and CDR2 is SQIVND (reference sequence). V lost 4 bases and J 4 bases, leaving 19 bases between the germline ends. The CDR3 has 16 amino acids. The CDR3: CASSRLRDARSYGYTF. The CDR3 DNA follows: TGTGCCAGTAGTAGACTCCGGGACGCTAGAAGCTATGGCTACACCTTC.

This chain connects TRBV5-1 to TRBJ2-1; D is perhaps TRBD2 (5 bases). The V gene's germline CDR1 is SGHRS and CDR2 YFSETQ. Trimming shortened V by 0 bases and J by 0 bases, and 10 bases separated the two germline ends. This CDR3 has 16 amino acids. The CDR3 spells CASSLAPGSSYNEQFF. The CDR3 nucleotides are TGCGCCAGCAGCTTGGCCCCGGGGAGCTCCTACAATGAGCAGTTCTTC.

The chain recombines TRBV4-2 with TRBJ1-2; no definite D call. Trimming cost V 4 bases and J 0 bases, with 9 bases left between them. Germline V gives CDR1 LGHNA, CDR2 YNFKEQ. This CDR3 spans 14 amino acids. CDR3 nucleotides: TGTGCCAGCAGCCCAGACACCTCTAACTATGGCTACACCTTC. Protein: CASSPDTSNYGYTF.

The chain recombines TRBV29-1 with TRBJ2-1; 11 bases fit TRBD1. There are 13 residues in the CDR3. CDR1 SQVTM and CDR2 ANQGSEA come from the germline V gene. V shed 7 bases, J shed 9 bases, and the junction held 8 bases outside the gene matches. The DNA for the CDR3 is TGCAGCGATTCAGGACAGGGGGCTTCTGAGCAGTTCTTC. This encodes CSDSGQGASEQFF.

V is TRBV5-1 and J is TRBJ1-1, with no clear D. Germline loops: CDR1 SGHRS, CDR2 YFSETQ. V was cut by 0 bases and J by 9 bases, with 12 bases left in between. The CDR3 has 13 residues. The CDR3 DNA is TGCGCCAGCAGCTTGGGACAAGAAGCTAAAGCTTTCTTT. It encodes CASSLGQEAKAFF.

The chain links TRBV7-9 to TRBJ1-2; D gene ambiguous. This CDR3 contains 17 residues. With 7 bases removed from V and 3 bases from J, the gap between germline ends came to 24 bases. The V gene's germline CDR1 is SEHNR and CDR2 FQNEAQ (reference sequence). CDR3 DNA sequence: TGTGCCAGCACCCTGGACCCTGCCTACATGGACGACTATGGCTACACCTTC. This sequence encodes CASTLDPAYMDDYGYTF.

The rearrangement uses TRBV3-1 (or the pseudogene TRBV3-2) and TRBJ1-2, with D uncertain. There are 16 residues in the CDR3. Looked up from germline, CDR1 is LGHDT and CDR2 is YNNKEL (reference sequence). The V end was cut by 1 base, the J end by 0 bases, with 12 bases between. The CDR3 is CASSQGLPGANYGYTF. DNA for the CDR3: TGTGCCAGCAGCCAAGGTCTGCCGGGAGCTAACTATGGCTACACCTTC.

This chain uses TRBV30 with TRBJ2-3; D gene ambiguous. V lost 4 bases and J lost 0, with 8 bases in between. The germline V gene has CDR1 GTSNPN and CDR2 SVGIG (reference sequence). The CDR3 runs 13 residues. CDR3 protein: CAWTPPSTDTQYF. The CDR3 nucleotides are TGTGCCTGGACCCCACCCAGCACAGATACGCAGTATTTT.

The CDR3 sequence: CASSGVVSKLFF. For the CDR3, the DNA is TGTGCCAGCAGCGGCGTGGTTAGTAAGCTGTTTTTT. This chain uses TRBV7-9 with TRBJ2-2; D is ambiguous. The CDR3 is made up of 12 amino acids. V dropped 5 bases and J dropped 12 bases, with 13 bases sitting between them. CDR1 and CDR2 (germline): SEHNR, FQNEAQ (reference sequence).

This rearrangement joins TRBV11-3 to TRBJ2-7, with 8 bases identical to TRBD1. The trim removed 5 bases at V and 3 bases at J, leaving 6 bases unmatched. The CDR3 has 14 residues. CDR1 is SGHNT, CDR2 YENEEA, per germline. CDR3 nucleotides: TGTGCCAGCAGCGGGTCCGGACAGGGCTACGAGCAGTACTTC. Translation: CASSGSGQGYEQYF.

Details on this clone: At one of its ends the junction is not consistent with the germline gene, which may arise from a read error. The J gene is TRBJ1-3, the V gene TRBV19, with D unclear. The CDR3 length is 13 residues. Germline V CDR1 and CDR2: LNHDA, SQIVND (reference sequence). This chain's CDR3 is CASSISTGNAIYF. CDR3 nucleotides: TGTGCCAGTAGTATCAGTACCGGAAACGCCATATATTTT.

This clone came up a few times. The V and J genes are TRBV24-1 and TRBJ1-2; possible D gene TRBD1, 5 bases. The germline gives CDR1 KGHDR, CDR2 SFDVKD. The CDR3 totals 15 residues. V was trimmed by 4 bases and J by 9 bases, leaving 20 bases between them. The CDR3 DNA reads TGTGCCACCAGTGACTACCAGGGATCAACTATGAGCTACACCTTC. It codes for CATSDYQGSTMSYTF.

This chain uses TRBV19 with TRBJ2-2; 8 bases align to TRBD2. The germline V gene encodes CDR1 LNHDA and CDR2 SQIVND (reference sequence). V lost 4 bases and J lost 6; bases outside the gene matches: 10. There are 16 residues in the CDR3. The CDR3 reads CASSTTPSGPAGELFF. CDR3 coding DNA: TGTGCCAGTAGTACCACCCCTAGCGGGCCGGCCGGGGAGCTGTTTTTT.

The chain couples TRBV2 to TRBJ2-3, with D possibly TRBD2 on 7 matching bases. The CDR3 covers 15 residues. Trimming removed 3 bases from V and 3 bases from J, with 13 bases in between. The germline V gene has CDR1 SNHLY and CDR2 FYNNEI. The CDR3 DNA sequence: TGTGCCAGCAGTGATAAAAGGGGGGGAACAGATACGCAGTATTTT. Its translation is CASSDKRGGTDTQYF.

This chain joins TRBV19 and TRBJ2-2, with 9 bases lining up with TRBD2. The CDR3 covers 16 residues. The germline gives CDR1 LNHDA, CDR2 SQIVND (reference sequence). Trimming took 3 bases from V and 7 from J; bases not matched to a gene: 9. The CDR3 DNA reads as TGTGCCAGTAGTATCCCGGCGGGGGGGCTTTTCGGGGAGCTGTTTTTT. Translated: CASSIPAGGLFGELFF.

The chain joins TRBV6-6 to TRBJ2-7; D perhaps matches TRBD2 (6 bases). Trimming cost V 2 bases and J 1 base, with 12 bases left between them. The length of the CDR3 is 15 residues. Germline V lookup: CDR1 MNHNY, CDR2 SVGAGI (reference sequence). CDR3 in amino acids: CASSYVGGVSYEQYF. The CDR3 DNA sequence: TGTGCCAGCAGTTACGTGGGCGGGGTATCCTACGAGCAGTACTTC.